Below, 9 T cell receptor beta chains from the same sample are listed, as sequenced in a study of blood T cell repertoires in COVID-19. The method was immunoSEQ multiplex PCR; TCRdb's version includes in-frame clones alone and lacks a portion of them. The repertoire includes 65,000 to 70,000 clones, roughly three quarters of them detected once, and more than 15% sits in the top ten. Sequencing was done on a sample of peripheral blood. The receptors here all came from a man between 60 and 75 years old with acute or convalescent COVID-19.

The chain joins TRBV5-1 to TRBJ1-2, with D tentatively TRBD1 (6 bases). V was shortened by 1 base and J by 6 bases, with 13 bases between the two germline ends. Germline V CDR1 and CDR2: SGHRS, YFSETQ. The CDR3 contains 14 residues. CDR3 residues: CASSLNGRGDGYTF. The CDR3 nucleotides are TGCGCCAGCAGCTTGAACGGCAGGGGCGATGGCTACACCTTC.

This chain joins TRBV2 and TRBJ1-5; D gene uncertain. Trimming removed 0 bases from V and 3 bases from J, with 12 bases in between. Germline-derived CDR1 and CDR2 are SNHLY and FYNNEI. This CDR3 contains 16 residues. CDR3 region: CASSEASGGNNQPQHF. CDR3 nucleotides: TGTGCCAGCAGTGAAGCGAGCGGAGGTAACAATCAGCCCCAGCATTTT.

This clone was observed once. V and J are TRBV2 and TRBJ1-1; TRBD1 aligns across 7 bases. The CDR3 is made up of 14 amino acids. J lost 4 bases, V lost 6 bases, and 8 bases had no gene match. Germline V gene lookup returns CDR1 SNHLY and CDR2 FYNNEI. In DNA form, the CDR3 reads TGTGCCAGCAGGGCTCAGGGGGATGGCACTGAAGCTTTCTTT. It codes for CASRAQGDGTEAFF.

The chain employs TRBV5-1 and TRBJ1-3; 7 bases map to TRBD1. The CDR3 length is 15 residues. Per the germline V gene, CDR1 is SGHRS and CDR2 is YFSETQ. The V gene end was trimmed by 4 bases and the J gene end by 2 bases; junction bases not matched to a gene: 6. The CDR3 here is CASSAGGLAGNTIYF. CDR3 bases: TGCGCCAGCAGCGCAGGGGGTCTTGCTGGAAACACCATATATTTT.

CDR3 bases: TGTGCCAGCACCCCGGACAGGGCCGGAAACACCATATATTTT. As protein: CASTPDRAGNTIYF. V usage is TRBV9 and J usage is TRBJ1-3; 8 bases line up with TRBD1. Germline loops: CDR1 SGDLS, CDR2 YYNGEE. V dropped 6 bases and J dropped 4; count of bases not matched to a gene: 6. The CDR3 has 14 amino acids.

The rearrangement uses TRBV3-1 (or the pseudogene TRBV3-2) and TRBJ1-6; D may be TRBD1 (6 bases). Trimming cost V 6 bases and J 5 bases, with 11 bases left between them. Germline V gene lookup returns CDR1 LGHDT and CDR2 YNNKEL (reference sequence). The CDR3 has 14 amino acids. CDR3 in amino acids: CASSQQGNNSPLHF. CDR3 nucleotides: TGTGCCAGCAGTCAACAGGGAAATAATTCACCCCTCCACTTT.

This rearrangement joins TRBV3-1 (or the pseudogene TRBV3-2) to TRBJ2-7; 11 bases line up with TRBD2. The CDR3 contains 17 residues. J gave up 0 bases and V 4 bases, and 8 bases lay outside the gene matches. Per the germline V gene, CDR1 is LGHDT and CDR2 is YNNKEL (reference sequence). Here the CDR3 reads CASSRSRLAGSSYEQYF. The CDR3 DNA sequence: TGTGCCAGCAGCCGGAGCCGACTAGCGGGGTCCTCCTACGAGCAGTACTTC.

This chain links TRBV11-3 with TRBJ2-3, with TRBD1 as a possible D gene (5 bases). The CDR3 runs 15 residues. CDR1 is SGHNT and CDR2 is YENEEA in the germline V gene. V lost 3 bases and J lost 1, with 11 bases in between. The CDR3 spells CASSFGQGGTDTQYF. DNA for the CDR3: TGTGCCAGCAGCTTTGGGCAGGGCGGCACAGATACGCAGTATTTT.

The CDR3 region has the DNA TGCGCCAGCAGACTAGCGGGTAACACAGATACGCAGTATTTT. It is translated as CASRLAGNTDTQYF. The chain combines TRBV5-1 with TRBJ2-3; 9 bases fit TRBD2. Per germline, CDR1 SGHRS and CDR2 YFSETQ. The CDR3 loop spans 14 amino acids. The V gene end was trimmed by 5 bases and the J gene end by 2 bases; junction bases not matched to a gene: 3.